Only a few counts were recorded for the clone carrying this T cell receptor beta chain. Authors of the study amplified TCR beta CDR3 regions from RNA transcripts. HTBI primers were the set used in a first-round RT-PCR of the TCR CDR3. One entry per CDR3 protein results from TCRdb running MiXCR on the multiplex PCR reads. Among about 410,000 distinct CDR3 sequences listed, roughly 14% were seen once. This sample was included in a study of T cells in Graves' hyperthyroidism and ophthalmopathy. This CDR3 is 16 amino acids long. V was clipped by 0 bases and J by 0 bases, with 11 bases between them. Germline V gene data show CDR1 as SEHNR and CDR2 as FQNEAQ (reference sequence). Under 3 months was the duration of disease in ophthalmopathy patients, who also had a Clinical Activity Score of at least 3 and a NOSPECS grade of at least 4.

The V call is TRBV7-9, the J call TRBJ1-1; tentative D call: TRBD1 (5 bases). The receptor comes from a man younger than 30 with Graves' ophthalmopathy. Sequencing was performed on blood. The CDR3 here is CASSLARGRLNTEAFF. Written as DNA, the CDR3 is TGTGCCAGCAGCTTAGCGCGGGGACGGTTGAACACTGAAGCTTTCTTT.